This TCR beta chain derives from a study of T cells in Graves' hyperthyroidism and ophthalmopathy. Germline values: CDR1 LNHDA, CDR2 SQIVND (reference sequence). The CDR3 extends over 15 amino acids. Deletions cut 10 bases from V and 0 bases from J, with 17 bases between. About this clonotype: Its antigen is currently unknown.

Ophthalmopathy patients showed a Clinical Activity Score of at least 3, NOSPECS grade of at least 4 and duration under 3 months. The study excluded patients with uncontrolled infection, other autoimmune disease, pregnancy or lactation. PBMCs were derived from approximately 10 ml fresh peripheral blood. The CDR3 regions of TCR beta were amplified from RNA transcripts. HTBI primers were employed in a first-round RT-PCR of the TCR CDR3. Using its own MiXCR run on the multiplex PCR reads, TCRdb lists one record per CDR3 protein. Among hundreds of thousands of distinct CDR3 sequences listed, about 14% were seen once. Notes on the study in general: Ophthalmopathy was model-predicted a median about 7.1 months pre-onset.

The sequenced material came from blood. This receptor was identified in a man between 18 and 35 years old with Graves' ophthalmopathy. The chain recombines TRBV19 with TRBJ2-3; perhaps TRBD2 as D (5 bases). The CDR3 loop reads CATTPRGFSTDTQYF. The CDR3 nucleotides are TGTGCCACTACCCCCCGCGGGTTTAGCACAGATACGCAGTATTTT. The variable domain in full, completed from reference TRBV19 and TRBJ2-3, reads DGGITQSPKYLFRKEGQNVTLSCEQNLNHDAMYWYRQDPGQGLRLIYYSQIVNDFQKGDIAEGYSVSREKKESFPLTVTSAQKNPTAFYLCATTPRGFSTDTQYFGPGTRLTVL.